Listed here are 22 T cell receptor beta chains from one sample, sequenced in a study of Ad26.COV2.S vaccination and SARS-CoV-2 variants. Treatment in this sample: some 20 received Ad26.COV2.S at low or high dose, single or two shots; several received placebo; per-sample allocation not given. All samples were drawn on day 63, counting from the first vaccine or placebo injection. Profiled with immunoSEQ multiplex PCR; TCRdb holds only in-frame clones, not every one. This sample yields roughly 680,000 clones, of which 70% to 90% are seen a single time; approximately 1.5% belongs to the top ten. Source: peripheral blood, taken in a trial of Ad26.COV2.S vaccine versus placebo. The receptors here all came from a person aged 18 to 59 who received the Ad26.COV2.S COVID-19 vaccine or a placebo.

V is TRBV6-2 or TRBV6-3 and J is TRBJ2-7, with 10 bases aligning to TRBD1. CDR3 length equals 16 residues. Germline loops: CDR1 MNHEY, CDR2 SVGEGT. Trimming cost V 2 bases and J 6 bases; bases outside gene matches: 10. This CDR3 is CASSYVDRGPSGEQYF. The CDR3 DNA sequence: TGTGCCAGCAGTTACGTCGACAGGGGGCCTTCTGGCGAGCAGTACTTC.

This clone is a singleton in its sample. The rearrangement uses TRBV7-9 and TRBJ2-7; perhaps TRBD1 as D (5 bases). CDR3 size: 12 residues. CDR1 is SEHNR and CDR2 is FQNEAQ in the germline V gene (reference sequence). The V and J ends lost 8 bases and 1 base respectively, with 9 bases between them. The DNA for the CDR3 is TGTGCCAGCGAGACAGAGTCCTACGAGCAGTACTTC. It codes for CASETESYEQYF.

Comments on this clone: The sample holds other DNA sequences that translate to the same CDR3. This chain connects TRBV15 to TRBJ2-5; D might be TRBD2 (6 bases). Germline V gene sequence: CDR1 LNHNV, CDR2 YYDKDF (reference sequence). The length of the CDR3 is 13 residues. Trimming pared 1 base from V and 3 bases from J, leaving 6 bases between. CDR3 region: CATSRGLEETQYF. CDR3 DNA: TGTGCCACCAGCAGAGGACTAGAAGAGACCCAGTACTTC.

This chain links TRBV14 with TRBJ1-1; TRBD1 matches 7 bases. The J segment lost 4 bases and the V segment lost 5 bases, leaving 10 bases of the junction unmatched. The CDR3 has 15 residues. CDR1 SGHDN and CDR2 FVKESK come from the germline V gene. The CDR3 here is CASSSLTGLGTEAFF. The CDR3, as DNA: TGTGCCAGCAGCTCTTTGACAGGGTTGGGCACTGAAGCTTTCTTT.

This rearrangement joins TRBV24-1 to TRBJ2-3, with a weak D call TRBD1 (6 bases). Germline CDR1 and CDR2: KGHDR and SFDVKD. The CDR3 contains 19 residues. The ends were cut back, 6 bases at V and 4 bases at J, with 28 bases in the middle. CDR3 in amino acids: CATSHPSTKRQDRADTQYF. The CDR3 DNA follows: TGTGCCACCAGTCATCCCTCCACCAAAAGACAGGATCGGGCAGATACGCAGTATTTT.

This rearrangement joins TRBV5-4 to TRBJ2-7, with 8 nucleotides matching TRBD1. The trim removed 3 bases at V and 3 bases at J, leaving 5 bases unmatched. The germline V gene has CDR1 SGHNT and CDR2 YYREEE (reference sequence). The CDR3 is 14 amino acids. The CDR3 spells CASSSGQAFYEQYF. As DNA, the CDR3 is TGTGCCAGCAGCTCGGGACAGGCGTTCTACGAGCAGTACTTC.

CDR3 bases: TGTGCCAGCTCACCCGGGCTAGCACTAGGTGAGCAGTTCTTC. Translation: CASSPGLALGEQFF. The chain combines TRBV18 with TRBJ2-1; possibly TRBD2 for D (5 bases). The CDR3 spans 14 residues. CDR1 KGHSH and CDR2 LQKENI come from the germline V gene. Trimming took 3 bases from V and 9 from J, leaving 15 bases between them.

The V and J genes are TRBV3-1 (or the pseudogene TRBV3-2) and TRBJ1-2; D perhaps matches TRBD1 (6 bases). This CDR3 contains 13 residues. Trimming removed 1 base from V and 7 bases from J, with 10 bases in between. Germline values: CDR1 LGHDT, CDR2 YNNKEL (reference sequence). The DNA of the CDR3 is TGTGCCAGCAGCCAAGCCAGGGGAGGTGGCTACACCTTC. It is translated as CASSQARGGGYTF.

The V and J genes are TRBV19 and TRBJ1-1; D is unclear. Germline V gene sequence: CDR1 LNHDA, CDR2 SQIVND (reference sequence). Trimming took off 3 bases at V and 7 bases at J, with 12 bases between the two ends. This CDR3 is built from 13 residues. This chain's CDR3 is CASSMTPPIEAFF. CDR3 in DNA: TGTGCCAGTAGTATGACCCCCCCGATTGAAGCTTTCTTT.

The V and J genes are TRBV9 and TRBJ2-2; D is uncertain. The CDR3 spans 13 residues. Per the germline V gene, CDR1 is SGDLS and CDR2 is YYNGEE. V was shortened by 0 bases and J by 7 bases, with 7 bases between the two germline ends. DNA for the CDR3: TGTGCCAGCAGCGTAGAACCCAGCGGGGAGCTGTTTTTT. Its translation is CASSVEPSGELFF.

The chain uses TRBV6-5 and TRBJ2-2; D is uncertain. CDR1 MNHEY and CDR2 SVGAGI come from the germline V gene. V lost 0 bases and J lost 0, with 2 bases in between. The CDR3 consists of 14 residues. The CDR3 DNA is TGTGCCAGCAGTTACTCGTCGAACACCGGGGAGCTGTTTTTT. Translation: CASSYSSNTGELFF.

The chain joins TRBV7-9 to TRBJ2-1, with D hard to call. This CDR3 spans 12 amino acids. V gave up 1 base and J gave up 8 bases, with 6 bases separating them. CDR1 SEHNR and CDR2 FQNEAQ come from the germline V gene (reference sequence). DNA for the CDR3: TGTGCCAGCAGCTTAGTTGCGTATGAGCAGTTCTTC. This sequence encodes CASSLVAYEQFF.

The rearrangement joins TRBV5-1 to TRBJ1-1; the D is unclear. Germline-derived CDR1 and CDR2 are SGHRS and YFSETQ. The CDR3 is 14 residues long. The V end was cut by 0 bases, the J end by 2 bases, with 8 bases between. CDR3 loop: CASSLGSDNTEAFF. In nucleotides, the CDR3 is TGCGCCAGCAGCTTGGGGTCGGACAACACTGAAGCTTTCTTT.

CDR3 in amino acids: CASSQDRGRGRNQPQHF. CDR3 DNA sequence: TGTGCCAGCAGCCAAGATCGTGGGAGGGGTCGCAATCAGCCCCAGCATTTT. V is TRBV3-1 (or the pseudogene TRBV3-2) and J is TRBJ1-5, with TRBD1 as a possible D gene (5 bases). This CDR3 spans 17 amino acids. The germline CDR1 and CDR2 sequences are LGHDT and YNNKEL (reference sequence). Between the trimmed V and J ends, which lost 0 bases and 2 bases, there was a span of 14 bases.

This chain connects TRBV5-1 to TRBJ2-3; 8 bases fit TRBD2. The CDR3 is made up of 18 amino acids. V lost 0 bases and J lost 6; bases outside the gene matches: 15. Germline values: CDR1 SGHRS, CDR2 YFSETQ. The CDR3 sequence is CASSLEDGRANIGDTQYF. In DNA, the CDR3 is TGCGCCAGCAGCTTGGAGGACGGGAGGGCAAATATAGGGGATACGCAGTATTTT.

V gene TRBV13 combines with J gene TRBJ2-1; TRBD2 agrees at 11 bases. Germline assignment: CDR1 PRHDT and CDR2 FYEKMQ (reference sequence). This CDR3 contains 16 residues. V shed 5 bases and J 4 bases; nucleotides not matched to a gene: 7. The CDR3 nucleotides read TGTGCCAGCAGCAAGGGACTAGCGGAGGGGTACAATGAGCAGTTCTTC. The encoded protein is CASSKGLAEGYNEQFF.

Details on this clone: Other DNA sequences of this sample code for an identical CDR3. The CDR3 bases are TGCGCCAGCAGTGAATCGGGGAACAATCAGCCCCAGCATTTT. Encoded protein: CASSESGNNQPQHF. The V call is TRBV10-2, the J call TRBJ1-5; D remains unclear. The CDR3 has 14 amino acids. V was shortened by 3 bases and J by 3 bases, with 9 bases between the two germline ends. Germline V gene sequence: CDR1 WSHSY, CDR2 SAAADI.

This clone came up once. The chain employs TRBV4-2 and TRBJ2-5; 7 bases align to TRBD2. The CDR3 consists of 15 residues. Germline CDR1 and CDR2: LGHNA and YNFKEQ. V was pared by 5 bases and J by 4 bases, with 10 bases of the junction left unmatched. In DNA, the CDR3 is TGTGCCAGCAGCAAACCAGGGACGGGAGGAGAGACCCAGTACTTC. It is translated as CASSKPGTGGETQYF.

This chain links TRBV20-1 with TRBJ2-7, with D uncertain. This CDR3 is built from 14 residues. Germline loops: CDR1 DFQATT, CDR2 SNEGSKA (reference sequence). The ends were cut back, 3 bases at V and 5 bases at J, with 17 bases in the middle. CDR3: CSASGNPTAHEQYF. The CDR3 bases are TGCAGTGCTAGTGGGAACCCTACAGCCCACGAGCAGTACTTC.

The genes are TRBV5-1 and TRBJ2-1; D is ambiguous. The CDR3 loop spans 14 amino acids. With 0 bases removed from V and 8 bases from J, the gap between germline ends came to 12 bases. Germline V gene sequence: CDR1 SGHRS, CDR2 YFSETQ. The CDR3 sequence: CASSLEVIDDEQFF. The CDR3 DNA follows: TGCGCCAGCAGCTTGGAAGTAATCGACGATGAGCAGTTCTTC. Filled out from reference TRBV5-1 and TRBJ2-1, the complete variable domain reads KAGVTQTPRYLIKTRGQQVTLSCSPISGHRSVSWYQQTPGQGLQFLFEYFSETQRNKGNFPGRFSGRQFSNSRSEMNVSTLELGDSALYLCASSLEVIDDEQFFGPGTRLTVL.

This chain joins TRBV6-5 and TRBJ2-1; 8 positions match TRBD1. CDR1 and CDR2 (germline): MNHEY, SVGAGI. The CDR3 is 15 amino acids. Germline trimming cut 0 bases from V and 9 bases from J; bases unmatched to any gene: 7. CDR3 amino acids: CASSYSTTGDGEQFF. In DNA, the CDR3 is TGTGCCAGCAGTTACTCGACGACAGGGGATGGTGAGCAGTTCTTC.

The V and J genes are TRBV6-5 and TRBJ2-1; D is possibly TRBD2 (6 bases). V lost 8 bases and J lost 3, with 8 bases in between. There are 12 residues in the CDR3. Germline V gene lookup returns CDR1 MNHEY and CDR2 SVGAGI. CDR3 nucleotides: TGTGCCAGCTCGGAGGGCTACAATGAGCAGTTCTTC. This gives the protein CASSEGYNEQFF.